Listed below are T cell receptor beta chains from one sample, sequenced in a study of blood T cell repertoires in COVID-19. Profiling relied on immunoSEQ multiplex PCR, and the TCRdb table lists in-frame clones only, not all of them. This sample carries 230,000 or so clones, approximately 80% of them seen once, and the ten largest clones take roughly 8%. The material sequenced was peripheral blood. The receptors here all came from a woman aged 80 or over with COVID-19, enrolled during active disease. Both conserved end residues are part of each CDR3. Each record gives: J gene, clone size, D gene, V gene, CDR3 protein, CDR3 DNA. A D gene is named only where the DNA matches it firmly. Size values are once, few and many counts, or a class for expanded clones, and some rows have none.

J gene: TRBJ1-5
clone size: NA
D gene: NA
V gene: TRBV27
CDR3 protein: CASSLKGSAGTQPQHF
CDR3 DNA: TGTGCCAGCAGTTTAAAAGGGTCGGCGGGTACCCAGCCCCAGCATTTT

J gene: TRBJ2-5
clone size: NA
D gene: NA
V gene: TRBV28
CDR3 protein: CASSPPWGRWEETQYF
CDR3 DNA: TGTGCCAGCAGTCCCCCCTGGGGGCGCTGGGAGGAGACCCAGTACTTC

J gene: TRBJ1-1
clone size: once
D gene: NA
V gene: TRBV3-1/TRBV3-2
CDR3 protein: CASSQDRPGSRTEAFF
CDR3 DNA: TGTGCCAGCAGCCAAGATCGCCCAGGGTCACGTACTGAAGCTTTCTTT

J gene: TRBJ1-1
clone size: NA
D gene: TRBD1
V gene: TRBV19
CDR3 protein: CATRLGQSQSEAFF
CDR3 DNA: TGTGCCACGAGGCTGGGACAGTCTCAGTCTGAAGCTTTCTTT

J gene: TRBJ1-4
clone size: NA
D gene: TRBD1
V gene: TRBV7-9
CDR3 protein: CASSLGTGTIEKLFF
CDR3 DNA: TGTGCCAGCAGCTTAGGGACAGGGACAATTGAAAAACTGTTTTTT

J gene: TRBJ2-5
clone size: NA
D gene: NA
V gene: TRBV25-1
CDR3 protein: CASSFQETQYF
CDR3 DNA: TGTGCCAGCAGCTTCCAAGAGACCCAGTACTTC

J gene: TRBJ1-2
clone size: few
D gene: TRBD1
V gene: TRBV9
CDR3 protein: CASSVGQGNYGYTF
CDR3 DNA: TGTGCCAGCAGCGTAGGACAGGGAAACTATGGCTACACCTTC

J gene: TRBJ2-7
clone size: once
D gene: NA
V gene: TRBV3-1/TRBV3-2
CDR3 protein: CASSQGGNGLYEQYF
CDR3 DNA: TGTGCCAGCAGCCAAGGCGGGAATGGTCTCTACGAGCAGTACTTC

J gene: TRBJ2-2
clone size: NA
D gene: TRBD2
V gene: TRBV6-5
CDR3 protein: CASSYRTSAPGELFF
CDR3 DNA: TGTGCCAGCAGTTACCGAACTAGCGCCCCCGGGGAGCTGTTTTTT

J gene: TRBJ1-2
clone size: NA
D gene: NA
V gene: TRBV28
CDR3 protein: CASSLGHRVGGYTF
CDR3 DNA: TGTGCCAGCAGTTTAGGCCACAGGGTAGGCGGCTACACCTTC

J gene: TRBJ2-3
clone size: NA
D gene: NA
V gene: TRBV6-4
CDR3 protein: CASSAQRSTDTQYF
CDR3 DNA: TGTGCCAGCAGTGCTCAGCGGAGCACAGATACGCAGTATTTT

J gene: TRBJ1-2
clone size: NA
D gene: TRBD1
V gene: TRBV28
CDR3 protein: CASSVSKQGRLRGYTF
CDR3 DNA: TGTGCCAGCAGTGTATCCAAACAGGGGAGATTGAGGGGCTACACCTTC

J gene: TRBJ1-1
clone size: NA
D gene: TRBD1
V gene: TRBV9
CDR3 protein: CASSERTGSMNTEAFF
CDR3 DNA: TGTGCCAGCAGCGAACGGACAGGCTCCATGAACACTGAAGCTTTCTTT

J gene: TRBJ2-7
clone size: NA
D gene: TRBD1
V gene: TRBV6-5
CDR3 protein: CASSYNQGAYEQYF
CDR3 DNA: TGTGCCAGCAGTTACAACCAGGGGGCCTACGAGCAGTACTTC

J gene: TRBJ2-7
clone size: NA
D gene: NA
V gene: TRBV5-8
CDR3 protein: CASSSQLASYEQYF
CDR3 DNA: TGTGCCAGCAGCTCCCAACTAGCCTCCTACGAGCAGTACTTC

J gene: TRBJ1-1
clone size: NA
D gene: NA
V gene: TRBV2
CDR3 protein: CASSGGYRDANTEAFF
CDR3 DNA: TGTGCCAGCAGTGGAGGCTACAGGGACGCGAACACTGAAGCTTTCTTT

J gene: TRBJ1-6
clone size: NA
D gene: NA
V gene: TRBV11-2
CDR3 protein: CASSLSGAGFSPLHF
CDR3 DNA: TGTGCCAGCAGCTTATCCGGGGCGGGGTTTTCACCCCTCCACTTT

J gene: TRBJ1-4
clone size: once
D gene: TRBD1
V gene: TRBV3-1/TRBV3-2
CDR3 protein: CASSRTWDSETTNEKLFF
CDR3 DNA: TGTGCCAGCAGCCGTACATGGGACAGCGAAACAACTAATGAAAAACTGTTTTTT

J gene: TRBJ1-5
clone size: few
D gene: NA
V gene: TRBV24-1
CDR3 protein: CATSAGQSNQPQHF
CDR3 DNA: TGTGCCACCAGTGCCGGACAAAGCAATCAGCCCCAGCATTTT

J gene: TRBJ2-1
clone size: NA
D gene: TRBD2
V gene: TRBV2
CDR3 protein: CASGSLAGVDIF
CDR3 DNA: TGTGCCAGCGGATCACTTGCGGGAGTTGATATCTTC

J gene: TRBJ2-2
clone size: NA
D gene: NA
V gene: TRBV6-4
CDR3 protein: CASRVKSIPSKRATGELFF
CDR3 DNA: TGTGCCAGCAGAGTTAAATCGATCCCCTCGAAGCGTGCCACCGGGGAGCTGTTTTTT

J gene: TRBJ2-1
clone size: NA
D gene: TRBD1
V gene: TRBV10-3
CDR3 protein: CAISERGTGMNEQFF
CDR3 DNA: TGTGCCATCAGTGAGCGCGGGACAGGGATGAATGAGCAGTTCTTC

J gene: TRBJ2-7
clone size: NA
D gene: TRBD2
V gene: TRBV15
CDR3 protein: CATSRGGSGGPYEQYF
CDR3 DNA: TGTGCCACCAGCAGAGGAGGGAGCGGGGGCCCTTACGAGCAGTACTTC

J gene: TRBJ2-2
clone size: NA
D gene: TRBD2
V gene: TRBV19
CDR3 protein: CASGGVPNTGELFF
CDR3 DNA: TGTGCCAGCGGGGGGGTGCCGAACACCGGGGAGCTGTTTTTT

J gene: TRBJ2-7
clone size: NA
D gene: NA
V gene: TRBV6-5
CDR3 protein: CASSWRDRTYEQYF
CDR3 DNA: TGTGCCAGCAGTTGGCGGGACCGTACCTACGAGCAGTACTTC

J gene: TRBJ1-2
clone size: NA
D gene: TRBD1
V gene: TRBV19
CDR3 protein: CASSKRDSANYGYTF
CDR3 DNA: TGTGCCAGTAGTAAGAGGGACAGTGCTAACTATGGCTACACCTTC

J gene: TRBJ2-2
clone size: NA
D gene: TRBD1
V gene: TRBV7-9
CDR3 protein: CAIQPGQLITGELFF
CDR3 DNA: TGTGCCATCCAACCGGGACAGCTTATCACCGGGGAGCTGTTTTTT

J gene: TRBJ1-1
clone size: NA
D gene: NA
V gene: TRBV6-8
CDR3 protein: CASRRTNTEAFF
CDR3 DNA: TGTGCCAGCAGGAGGACAAACACTGAAGCTTTCTTT

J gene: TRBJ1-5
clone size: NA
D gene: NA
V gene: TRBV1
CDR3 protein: CTSSQEEGGSNQPQHF
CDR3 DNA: TGCACCAGCAGCCAAGAGGAGGGGGGGAGCAATCAGCCCCAGCATTTT

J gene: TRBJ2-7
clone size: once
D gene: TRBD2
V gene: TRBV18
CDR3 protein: CASSPPGGSGSYEQYF
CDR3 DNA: TGTGCCAGCTCACCACCCGGGGGGAGTGGGAGCTACGAGCAGTACTTC

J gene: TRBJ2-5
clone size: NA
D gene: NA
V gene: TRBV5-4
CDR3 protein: CASSFHNQETQYF
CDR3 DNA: TGTGCCAGCAGCTTCCACAACCAAGAGACCCAGTACTTC

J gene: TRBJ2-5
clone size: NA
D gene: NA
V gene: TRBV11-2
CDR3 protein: CASSLRVEETQYF
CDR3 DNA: TGTGCCAGCAGCCTCAGGGTGGAAGAGACCCAGTACTTC

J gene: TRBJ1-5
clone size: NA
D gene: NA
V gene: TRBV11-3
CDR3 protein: CASSGEDSNQPQHF
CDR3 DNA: TGTGCCAGCAGCGGCGAGGATAGCAATCAGCCCCAGCATTTT

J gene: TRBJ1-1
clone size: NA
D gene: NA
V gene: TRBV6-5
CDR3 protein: CASSYEGNFMNTEAFF
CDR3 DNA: TGTGCCAGCAGTTACGAGGGCAACTTCATGAACACTGAAGCTTTCTTT

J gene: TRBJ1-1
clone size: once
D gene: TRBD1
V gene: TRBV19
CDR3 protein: CASSRAGGMNTEAFF
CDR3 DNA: TGTGCCAGTAGTAGGGCAGGGGGTATGAACACTGAAGCTTTCTTT

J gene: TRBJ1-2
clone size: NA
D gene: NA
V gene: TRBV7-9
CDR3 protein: CASSSGFYDGYTF
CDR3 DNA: TGTGCCAGCAGCTCAGGGTTTTATGACGGCTACACCTTC

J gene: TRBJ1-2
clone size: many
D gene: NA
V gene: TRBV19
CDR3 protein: CASSNQNARVNGYTF
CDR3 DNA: TGTGCCAGTAGTAATCAAAACGCCCGGGTGAATGGCTACACCTTC

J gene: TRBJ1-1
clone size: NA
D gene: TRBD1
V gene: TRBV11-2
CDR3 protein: CASSSYRGFMNTEAFF
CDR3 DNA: TGTGCCAGCAGCTCCTACAGGGGGTTTATGAACACTGAAGCTTTCTTT

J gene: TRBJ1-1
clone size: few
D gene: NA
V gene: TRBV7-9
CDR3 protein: CASSLARTGLNTEAFF
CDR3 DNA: TGTGCCAGCAGCTTAGCCCGGACTGGCCTGAACACTGAAGCTTTCTTT

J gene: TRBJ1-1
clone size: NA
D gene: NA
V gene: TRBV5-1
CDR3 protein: CASRIQGTDTEAFF
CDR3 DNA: TGCGCCAGCAGAATACAGGGTACTGACACTGAAGCTTTCTTT

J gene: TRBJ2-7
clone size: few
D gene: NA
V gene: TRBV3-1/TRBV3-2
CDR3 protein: CASSHTGRGDEQYF
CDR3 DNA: TGTGCCAGCAGCCACACAGGGCGAGGCGACGAGCAGTACTTC

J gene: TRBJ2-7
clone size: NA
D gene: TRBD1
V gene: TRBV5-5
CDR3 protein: CASSRMGQGSYEQYF
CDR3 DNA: TGTGCCAGCAGCCGCATGGGACAGGGCTCGTACGAGCAGTACTTC

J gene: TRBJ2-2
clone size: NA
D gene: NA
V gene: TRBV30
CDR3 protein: CAWNMEVTGELFF
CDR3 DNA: TGTGCCTGGAACATGGAGGTCACCGGGGAGCTGTTTTTT

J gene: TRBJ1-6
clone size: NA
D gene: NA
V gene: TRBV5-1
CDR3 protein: CASSWGPREPLHF
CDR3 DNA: TGCGCCAGCAGCTGGGGCCCCCGAGAACCCCTCCACTTT

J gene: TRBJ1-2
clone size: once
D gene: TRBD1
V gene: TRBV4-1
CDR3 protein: CASSQEGTVYGYTF
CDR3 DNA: TGCGCCAGCAGTCAAGAAGGGACAGTCTATGGCTACACCTTC

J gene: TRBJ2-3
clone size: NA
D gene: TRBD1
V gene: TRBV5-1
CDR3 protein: CASSLGDSLGTDTQYF
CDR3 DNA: TGCGCCAGCAGCTTGGGGGACAGTTTGGGGACAGATACGCAGTATTTT